This T cell receptor (beta chain) comes out of a study of blood T cell repertoires in COVID-19. Study in general: The analysed material was cDNA or gDNA that came from T cells, B-cell-depleted T cells, or PBMCs.

Clones were sequenced by immunoSEQ multiplex PCR, and TCRdb holds only the in-frame ones, with some missing. The sample consists of tens of thousands of clones, approximately 86% of them appearing once. This clone showed up just once. CDR3 size: 14 residues. Between the trimmed V and J ends, which lost 5 bases and 8 bases, there was a span of 15 bases. Looked up from germline, CDR1 is SGHTA and CDR2 is FQGNSA. This chain connects TRBV7-2 to TRBJ1-4; a weak D match, TRBD1 (6 bases). This clonotype was sampled from a man between 70 and 80 years old with acute or convalescent COVID-19. Specimen: peripheral blood. The CDR3 loop reads CASSPGHVGEKLFF. CDR3 bases: TGTGCCAGCAGCCCGGGACATGTGGGGGAAAAACTGTTTTTT.